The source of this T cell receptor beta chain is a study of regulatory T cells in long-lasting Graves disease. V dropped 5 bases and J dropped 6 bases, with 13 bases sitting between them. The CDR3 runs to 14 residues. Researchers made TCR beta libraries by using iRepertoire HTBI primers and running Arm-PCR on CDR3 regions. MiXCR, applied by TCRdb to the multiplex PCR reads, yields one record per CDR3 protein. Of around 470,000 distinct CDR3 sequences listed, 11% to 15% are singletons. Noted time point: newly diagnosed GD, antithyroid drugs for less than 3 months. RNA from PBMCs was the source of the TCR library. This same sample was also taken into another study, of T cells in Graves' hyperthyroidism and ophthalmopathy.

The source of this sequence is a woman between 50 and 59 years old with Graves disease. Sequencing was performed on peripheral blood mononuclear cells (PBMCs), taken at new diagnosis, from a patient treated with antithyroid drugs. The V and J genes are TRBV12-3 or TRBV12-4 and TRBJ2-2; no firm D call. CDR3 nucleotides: TGTGCCAGCAGTGGATATGCCTTCGCCGGGGAGCTGTTTTTT. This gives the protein CASSGYAFAGELFF.